Below, one T cell receptor (beta chain) is given with its context. What this receptor recognizes is not known. No base quality information exists; no much larger clone differs at one position. Library preparation used the immunoSEQ multiplex PCR assay. TCRdb holds this immuneACCESS table with in-frame rearrangements only. Some clones are missing; in checked studies, unresolved V genes explain under half, and the rest has no known cause. The sample table records some 120,000 clones; about 93% of these occur just once. Clones ranked in the top ten supply approximately 6.3% of the sample. This record comes from a study of T cell changes during pregnancy in multiple sclerosis (dated by TCRdb to the late 2010s). About the investigation overall: The study examined how the T cell repertoire changed over the course of pregnancy in women with multiple sclerosis.

Reading the germline V gene gives CDR1 LGHNT and CDR2 FRNRAP. The V end loses 6 bases and the J end loses 3 bases, and a stretch of 11 bases separates them. The CDR3 has 13 amino acids, counting the end cysteine and phenylalanine. Of all the DNA, just the CDR3 is kept, 39 bases in frame from base 1. This sequence was found in a female donor with multiple sclerosis, enrolled in a pregnancy study. Sequencing used peripheral blood, obtained before pregnancy. This chain is built from TRBV12-5 and TRBJ1-1; the D segment cannot be called with confidence. The CDR3 protein is CASGLAGDTEAFF. In nucleotide form, the sequence is TGTGCTAGTGGCCTAGCAGGAGACACTGAAGCTTTCTTT.